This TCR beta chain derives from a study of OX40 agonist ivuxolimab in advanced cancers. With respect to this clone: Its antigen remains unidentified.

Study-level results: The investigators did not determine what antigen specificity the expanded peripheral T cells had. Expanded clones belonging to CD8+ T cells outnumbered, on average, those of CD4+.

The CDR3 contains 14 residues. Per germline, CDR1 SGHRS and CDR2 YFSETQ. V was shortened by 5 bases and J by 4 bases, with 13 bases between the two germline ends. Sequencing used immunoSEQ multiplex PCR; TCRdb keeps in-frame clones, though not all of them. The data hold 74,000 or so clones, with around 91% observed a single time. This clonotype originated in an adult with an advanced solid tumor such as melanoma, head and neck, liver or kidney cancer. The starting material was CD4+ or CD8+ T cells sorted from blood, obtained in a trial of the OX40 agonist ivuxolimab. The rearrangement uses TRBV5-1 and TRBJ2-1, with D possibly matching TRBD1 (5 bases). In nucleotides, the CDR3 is TGCGCCAGCAGAACGACAGCCGATTACAATGAGCAGTTCTTC. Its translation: CASRTTADYNEQFF.